Reported below is one T cell receptor (beta chain). The antigen is not known. The sample comes from a study of cytomegalovirus exposure and HLA in healthy donors. The CDR3 loop spans 15 amino acids. Trimming took 5 bases from V and 7 from J; bases not matched to a gene: 8. Germline lookup yields CDR1 SEHNR and CDR2 FQNEAQ (reference sequence). General study findings and limits: Indistinguishable V segments such as TRBV6-2 and TRBV6-3 were excluded. Overall, roughly 160 TCR beta chains were annotated as cytomegalovirus-associated. TCR beta V- and J-gene trimming, according to a later analysis, was linked to a missense DCLRE1C variant.

The PCR used 60 Vbeta and 13 Jbeta primers. The assay was immunoSEQ multiplex PCR, and TCRdb's table has in-frame clones only and misses some. The data contain 130,000 to 150,000 clones, roughly 79% of them singletons. The receptor comes from a woman aged 55 to 70 in good health and CMV-seropositive. The specimen was PBMCs. The chain recombines TRBV7-9 with TRBJ2-1, with 10 bases aligning to TRBD2. Here the CDR3 DNA reads TGTGCCAGCAGCCGTCGACTAGCGGGTCGAAATGAGCAGTTCTTC. Its protein is CASSRRLAGRNEQFF.